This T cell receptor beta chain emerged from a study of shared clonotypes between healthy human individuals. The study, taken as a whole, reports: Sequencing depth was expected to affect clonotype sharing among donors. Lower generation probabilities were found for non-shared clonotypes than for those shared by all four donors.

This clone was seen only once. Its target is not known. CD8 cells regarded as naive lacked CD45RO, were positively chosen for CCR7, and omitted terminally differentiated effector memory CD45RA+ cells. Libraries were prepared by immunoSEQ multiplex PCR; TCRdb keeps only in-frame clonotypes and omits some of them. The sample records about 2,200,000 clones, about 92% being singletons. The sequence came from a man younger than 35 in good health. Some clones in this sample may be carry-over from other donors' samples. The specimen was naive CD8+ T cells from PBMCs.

In nucleotides, the CDR3 is TGTGCCAGCAGCACCCCGACTAGCGGGATCACAGATACGCAGTATTTT. It encodes CASSTPTSGITDTQYF. The J gene is TRBJ2-3, the V gene TRBV9, with TRBD2 identical over 11 bases. J lost 2 bases, V lost 4 bases, and 6 bases had no gene match. Germline CDR1 reads SGDLS; CDR2 reads YYNGEE. This CDR3 has 16 amino acids.